This T cell receptor beta chain was profiled in a study of shared clonotypes between healthy human individuals. Evenly divided among several immunoSEQ plates was the genomic DNA of each subset. The sorted-subset replicate PCRs were given 200 ng DNA, which is 31,000 or so T cell genomes. Data came from immunoSEQ multiplex PCR; TCRdb stores just in-frame clones and leaves some out. The sample lists roughly 1,100,000 clones; about 75% were seen once. The trim removed 2 bases at V and 1 base at J, leaving 7 bases unmatched. Looked up from germline, CDR1 is MNHEY and CDR2 is SVGAGI. This CDR3 is built from 16 residues. Findings of the study overall: Several donors showed sharing of around 5.3% of naive CD4 clonotypes.

Remarks on this clone: Antigen unknown.

The rearrangement links TRBV6-5 to TRBJ1-2; 7 positions match TRBD1. The specimen sequenced was memory CD4+ T cells sorted from blood. Stated subset: CD45RA-negative fraction. This receptor was obtained from a man aged 18 to 29 in good health. The CDR3 sequence is CASSYGGQLINYGYTF. The CDR3 region has the DNA TGTGCCAGCAGTTACGGGGGACAGCTTATTAACTATGGCTACACCTTC.